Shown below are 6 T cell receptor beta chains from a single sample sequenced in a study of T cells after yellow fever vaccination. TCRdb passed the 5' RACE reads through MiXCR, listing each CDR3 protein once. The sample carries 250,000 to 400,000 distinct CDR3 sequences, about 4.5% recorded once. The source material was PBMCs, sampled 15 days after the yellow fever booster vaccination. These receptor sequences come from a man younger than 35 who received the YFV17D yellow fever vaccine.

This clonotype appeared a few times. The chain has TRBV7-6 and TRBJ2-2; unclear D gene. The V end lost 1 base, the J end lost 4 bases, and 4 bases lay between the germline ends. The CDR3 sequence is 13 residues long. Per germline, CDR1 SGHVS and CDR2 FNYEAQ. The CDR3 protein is CASSLVFTGELFF. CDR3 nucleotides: TGTGCCAGCAGCTTAGTCTTCACCGGGGAGCTGTTTTTT.

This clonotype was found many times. CDR3 coding DNA: TGTGCCAGCAGCTTCCGCGGGGGGCCCTACAATGAGCAGTTCTTC. Protein product: CASSFRGGPYNEQFF. This chain joins TRBV7-9 and TRBJ2-1, with 8 bases lining up with TRBD2. Germline assignment: CDR1 SEHNR and CDR2 FQNEAQ (reference sequence). With V trimmed by 3 bases and J by 2 bases, 3 bases remained unmatched. The CDR3 extends over 15 amino acids.

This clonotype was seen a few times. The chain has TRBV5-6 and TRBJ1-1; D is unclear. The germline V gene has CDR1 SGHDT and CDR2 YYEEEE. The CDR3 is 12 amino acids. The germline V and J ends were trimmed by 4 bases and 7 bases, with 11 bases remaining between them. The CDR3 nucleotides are TGTGCCAGCAGCCAAACGGGCGGTGAAGCTTTCTTT. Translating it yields CASSQTGGEAFF.

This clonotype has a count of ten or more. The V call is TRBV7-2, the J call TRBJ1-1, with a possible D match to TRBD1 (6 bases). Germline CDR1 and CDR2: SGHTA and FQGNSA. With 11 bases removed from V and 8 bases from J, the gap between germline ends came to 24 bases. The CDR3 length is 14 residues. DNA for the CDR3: TGTGCCGAGAAAGACGCGGGGGGCCGTGCGGAAGCTTTCTTT. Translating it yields CAEKDAGGRAEAFF.

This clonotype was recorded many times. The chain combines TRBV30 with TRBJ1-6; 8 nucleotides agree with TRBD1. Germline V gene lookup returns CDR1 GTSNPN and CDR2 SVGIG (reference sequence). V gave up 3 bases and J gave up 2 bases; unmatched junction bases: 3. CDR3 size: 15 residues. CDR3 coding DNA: TGTGCCTGGAGGGGGGACAGGACCTATAATTCACCCCTCCACTTT. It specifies CAWRGDRTYNSPLHF.

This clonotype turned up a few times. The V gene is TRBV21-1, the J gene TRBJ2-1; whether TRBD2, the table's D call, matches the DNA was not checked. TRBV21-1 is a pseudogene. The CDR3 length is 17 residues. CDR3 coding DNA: TGTGCCAGCAGCAAAGGTAGCGAGGATCTTTCCTACAATGAGCAGTTCTTC. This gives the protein CASSKGSEDLSYNEQFF.